Below, 19 T cell receptor beta chains from the same sample are listed, as sequenced in a study of control samples from healthy donors and cancer patients. Sequenced by immunoSEQ multiplex PCR; TCRdb stores in-frame clones only, minus some. The table has roughly 120,000 clones, approximately 90% seen once. Sequenced sample: blood. The receptors were gathered from a woman under 30 in good health.

A few counts support this clone. The V and J genes are TRBV9 and TRBJ1-2; D gene unclear. Germline V gene sequence: CDR1 SGDLS, CDR2 YYNGEE. There are 12 residues in the CDR3. V was shortened by 1 base and J by 4 bases, with 5 bases between the two germline ends. CDR3 region: CASSVPAYGYTF. For the CDR3, the DNA is TGTGCCAGCAGCGTACCGGCCTATGGCTACACCTTC. Based on the CDR3 plus reference TRBV9 and TRBJ1-2, the full variable domain is DSGVTQTPKHLITATGQRVTLRCSPRSGDLSVYWYQQSLDQGLQFLIQYYNGEERAKGNILERFSAQQFPDLHSELNLSSLELGDSALYFCASSVPAYGYTFGSGTRLTVV.

This chain connects TRBV27 to TRBJ2-6; no firm D call. Trimming stripped 4 bases from V and 0 bases from J, with 4 bases between. This CDR3 spans 14 amino acids. Germline values: CDR1 MNHEY, CDR2 SMNVEV (reference sequence). The CDR3 region is CASSYASGANVLTF. CDR3 sequence (DNA): TGTGCCAGCAGTTATGCCTCTGGGGCCAACGTCCTGACTTTC.

V usage is TRBV5-1 and J usage is TRBJ1-4; 9 nucleotides align to TRBD1. Per the germline V gene, CDR1 is SGHRS and CDR2 is YFSETQ. V shed 4 bases, J shed 2 bases, and the junction held 9 bases outside the gene matches. The CDR3 totals 17 residues. CDR3: CASSGRDRAGTNEKLFF. Here the CDR3 DNA reads TGCGCCAGCAGCGGCCGGGACAGGGCGGGGACTAATGAAAAACTGTTTTTT.

The chain combines TRBV7-2 with TRBJ2-5; a weak D match, TRBD2 (8 bases). CDR3 length: 18 residues. Trimming took 1 base from V and 5 from J, leaving 23 bases between them. Germline V gene lookup returns CDR1 SGHTA and CDR2 FQGNSA. The CDR3 here is CASSLVGTGGGSRETQYF. The CDR3 DNA is TGTGCCAGCAGCTTAGTAGGGACGGGAGGGGGCTCCCGGGAGACCCAGTACTTC.

V gene TRBV3-1 (or the pseudogene TRBV3-2) combines with J gene TRBJ2-7; possible D gene TRBD2, 6 bases. Germline CDR1 LGHDT, CDR2 YNNKEL (reference sequence). V was cut by 5 bases and J by 2 bases, with 19 bases left in between. The CDR3 runs 16 residues. The CDR3 bases are TGTGCCAGCAGCAGACAGAATGAGGGGAGGACCTACGAGCAGTACTTC. Translated: CASSRQNEGRTYEQYF.

The V gene is TRBV5-4, the J gene TRBJ2-3, with D possibly being TRBD2 (6 bases). The CDR3 length is 16 residues. Trimming took 4 bases from V and 0 from J, leaving 15 bases between them. Germline V gene lookup returns CDR1 SGHNT and CDR2 YYREEE (reference sequence). CDR3 sequence reads: CASSLDPGLSTDTQYF. The DNA of the CDR3 is TGTGCCAGCAGCCTTGATCCGGGACTGAGCACAGATACGCAGTATTTT.

The chain is built from TRBV18 and TRBJ2-5, with 10 nucleotides matching TRBD2. V shed 5 bases, J shed 1 base, and the junction held 7 bases outside the gene matches. Germline values: CDR1 KGHSH, CDR2 LQKENI. The CDR3 runs 16 residues. The DNA of the CDR3 is TGTGCCAGCTCAATGCGGCAGCGGGGGGGCCAAGAGACCCAGTACTTC. This sequence encodes CASSMRQRGGQETQYF. Filled out from reference TRBV18 and TRBJ2-5, the complete variable domain reads NAGVMQNPRHLVRRRGQEARLRCSPMKGHSHVYWYRQLPEEGLKFMVYLQKENIIDESGMPKERFSAEFPKEGPSILRIQQVVRGDSAAYFCASSMRQRGGQETQYFGPGTRLLVL.

The V gene is TRBV29-1, the J gene TRBJ2-7, with D uncertain. Germline V CDR1 and CDR2: SQVTM, ANQGSEA. The CDR3 covers 13 residues. Trimming took off 0 bases at V and 2 bases at J, with 8 bases between the two ends. CDR3 bases: TGCAGCGTTGAAGAAGATACACCCTACGAGCAGTACTTC. Its translation: CSVEEDTPYEQYF.

The chain employs TRBV30 and TRBJ2-5; 11 nucleotides match TRBD1. The V gene's germline CDR1 is GTSNPN and CDR2 SVGIG (reference sequence). The CDR3 is made up of 13 amino acids. With V trimmed by 3 bases and J by 4 bases, 1 base remained unmatched. The CDR3 sequence: CAWRDRGRETQYF. The CDR3 DNA reads TGTGCCTGGAGGGACAGGGGGCGAGAGACCCAGTACTTC.

V is TRBV10-2 and J is TRBJ1-1; D not resolved. Trimming removed 3 bases at V and 2 bases at J, with 10 bases between. Per the germline V gene, CDR1 is WSHSY and CDR2 is SAAADI. The CDR3 runs to 14 residues. CDR3 loop: CASSDGSDNTEAFF. The CDR3 nucleotides read TGCGCCAGCAGTGATGGATCGGATAACACTGAAGCTTTCTTT.

This CDR3 is CASSQEGALLAIYF. CDR3 coding DNA: TGTGCCAGCAGCCAAGAGGGAGCCTTGCTAGCCATATATTTT. The gene calls are TRBV3-1 (or the pseudogene TRBV3-2) and TRBJ1-3, with D unclear. Germline V gives CDR1 LGHDT, CDR2 YNNKEL (reference sequence). The CDR3 contains 14 residues. V was shortened by 0 bases and J by 11 bases, with 14 bases between the two germline ends.

This clone was detected many times. The chain links TRBV28 to TRBJ2-5; no firm D call. Germline CDR1 reads MDHEN; CDR2 reads SYDVKM. V dropped 11 bases and J dropped 1 base, with 11 bases sitting between them. The CDR3 sequence is 12 residues long. CDR3 protein: CAGDSVQETQYF. The CDR3 nucleotides are TGTGCCGGCGACTCAGTCCAAGAGACCCAGTACTTC.

The chain joins TRBV9 to TRBJ2-2; possibly TRBD2 for D (6 bases). CDR1 and CDR2 from the germline V gene are SGDLS and YYNGEE. Trimming shortened V by 3 bases and J by 4 bases, and 16 bases separated the two germline ends. CDR3 length: 16 residues. CDR3 amino acids: CASSAKTGGATGELFF. The DNA of the CDR3 is TGTGCCAGCAGCGCCAAGACTGGAGGGGCCACCGGGGAGCTGTTTTTT.

The rearrangement joins TRBV4-3 to TRBJ1-5; unclear D gene. Germline CDR1 reads LGHNA; CDR2 reads YSLEER. Trimming removed 0 bases from V and 6 bases from J, with 6 bases in between. The CDR3 has 13 amino acids. The CDR3 protein is CASSQETSQPQHF. Written as DNA, the CDR3 is TGCGCCAGCAGCCAAGAGACCAGTCAGCCCCAGCATTTT.

The chain links TRBV7-8 to TRBJ2-7; D call uncertain. V lost 5 bases, J lost 3 bases, and 8 bases lay in between. There are 12 residues in the CDR3. The V gene's germline CDR1 is SGHVS and CDR2 FQNEAQ. DNA of the CDR3: TGTGCCAGCAGCGCCGCAAGCTACGAGCAGTACTTC. This gives the protein CASSAASYEQYF.

This chain links TRBV19 with TRBJ1-5, with TRBD1 matching 7 bases. V lost 4 bases and J lost 2; bases outside the gene matches: 14. The CDR3 is made up of 18 amino acids. Per the germline V gene, CDR1 is LNHDA and CDR2 is SQIVND (reference sequence). CDR3 region: CASSKGPMRGQGNQPQHF. The CDR3 DNA sequence: TGTGCCAGTAGTAAGGGCCCAATGAGGGGGCAGGGCAATCAGCCCCAGCATTTT. Drawing the rest from reference TRBV19 and TRBJ1-5, the complete variable domain is DGGITQSPKYLFRKEGQNVTLSCEQNLNHDAMYWYRQDPGQGLRLIYYSQIVNDFQKGDIAEGYSVSREKKESFPLTVTSAQKNPTAFYLCASSKGPMRGQGNQPQHFGDGTRLSIL.

This clone was seen just once. The rearrangement uses TRBV6-5 and TRBJ2-3; 7 nucleotides align to TRBD1. The CDR3 is 13 residues long. Germline V gene lookup returns CDR1 MNHEY and CDR2 SVGAGI. After removal of 11 bases from V and 2 bases from J, the junction contained 7 bases not matched to a gene. The CDR3 region is CAGDRKHTDTQYF. The DNA for the CDR3 is TGTGCCGGGGACAGAAAACACACAGATACGCAGTATTTT.

The rearrangement joins TRBV7-2 to TRBJ1-2; 7 bases agree with TRBD1. V was clipped by 5 bases and J by 5 bases; unmatched bases: 17. The CDR3 is made up of 17 amino acids. The germline gives CDR1 SGHTA, CDR2 FQGNSA. The CDR3 loop reads CASSPPKTKGGRYGYTF. CDR3 nucleotides: TGTGCCAGCAGCCCCCCCAAGACGAAAGGGGGCAGGTATGGCTACACCTTC.

J is TRBJ2-7 and V is TRBV13; 10 bases are a match to TRBD2. The CDR3 consists of 15 residues. The V segment lost 2 bases and the J segment 8 bases; nucleotides outside the gene matches: 9. CDR1 is PRHDT, CDR2 FYEKMQ, per germline (reference sequence). CDR3 in amino acids: CASSLRTSGTGQQYF. The CDR3 bases are TGTGCCAGCAGCTTACGGACTAGCGGCACCGGACAGCAGTACTTC.